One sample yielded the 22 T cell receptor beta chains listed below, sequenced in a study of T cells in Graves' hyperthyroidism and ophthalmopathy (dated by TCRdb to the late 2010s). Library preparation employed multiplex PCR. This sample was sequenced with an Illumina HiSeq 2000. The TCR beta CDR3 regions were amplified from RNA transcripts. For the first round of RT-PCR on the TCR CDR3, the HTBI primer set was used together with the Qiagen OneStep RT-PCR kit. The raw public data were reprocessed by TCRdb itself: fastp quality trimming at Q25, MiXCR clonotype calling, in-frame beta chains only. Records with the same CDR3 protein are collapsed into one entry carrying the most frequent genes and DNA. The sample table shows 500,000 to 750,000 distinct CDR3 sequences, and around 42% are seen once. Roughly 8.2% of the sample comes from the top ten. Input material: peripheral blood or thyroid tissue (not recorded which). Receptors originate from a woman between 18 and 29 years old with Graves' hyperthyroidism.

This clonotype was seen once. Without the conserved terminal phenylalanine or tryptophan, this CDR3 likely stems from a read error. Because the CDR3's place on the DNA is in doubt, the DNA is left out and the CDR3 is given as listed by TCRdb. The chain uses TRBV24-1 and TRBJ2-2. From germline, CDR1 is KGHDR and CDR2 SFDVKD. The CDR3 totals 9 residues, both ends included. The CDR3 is CATSDGLDS.

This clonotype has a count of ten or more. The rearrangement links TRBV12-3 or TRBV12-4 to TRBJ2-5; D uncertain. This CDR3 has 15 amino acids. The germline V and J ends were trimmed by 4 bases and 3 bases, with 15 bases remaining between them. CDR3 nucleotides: TGTGCCAGCAGTTCACTTCCCTGGCGTGAAGAGACCCAGTACTTC. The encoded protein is CASSSLPWREETQYF.

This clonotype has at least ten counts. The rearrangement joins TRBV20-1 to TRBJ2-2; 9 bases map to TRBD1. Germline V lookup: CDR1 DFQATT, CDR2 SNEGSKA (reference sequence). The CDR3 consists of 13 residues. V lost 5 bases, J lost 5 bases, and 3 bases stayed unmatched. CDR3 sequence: CSAFGQGTGELFF. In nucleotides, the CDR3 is TGCAGTGCTTTCGGACAGGGGACCGGGGAGCTGTTTTTT.

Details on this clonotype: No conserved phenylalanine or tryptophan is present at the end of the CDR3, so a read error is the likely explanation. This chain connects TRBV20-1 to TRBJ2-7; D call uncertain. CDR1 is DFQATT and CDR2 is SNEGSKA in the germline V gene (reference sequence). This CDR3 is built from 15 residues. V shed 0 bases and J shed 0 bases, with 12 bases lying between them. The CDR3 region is CSARDLSSASYEQYL. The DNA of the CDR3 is TGCAGTGCTAGAGATTTATCGAGCGCCTCCTACGAGCAGTACCTC.

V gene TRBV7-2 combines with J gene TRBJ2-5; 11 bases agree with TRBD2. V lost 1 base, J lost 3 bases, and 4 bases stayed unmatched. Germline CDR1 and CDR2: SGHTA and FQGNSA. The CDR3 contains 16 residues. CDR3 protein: CASSLGVTSGKETQYF. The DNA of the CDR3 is TGTGCCAGCAGCTTAGGTGTGACTAGCGGGAAAGAGACCCAGTACTTC.

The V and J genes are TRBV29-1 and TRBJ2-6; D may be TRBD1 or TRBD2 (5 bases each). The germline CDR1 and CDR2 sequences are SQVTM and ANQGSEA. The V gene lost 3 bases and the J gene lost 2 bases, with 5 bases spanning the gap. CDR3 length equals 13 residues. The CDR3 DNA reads TGCAGCGTTGAGGGGGCTGGGGCCAACGTCCTGACTTTC. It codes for CSVEGAGANVLTF.

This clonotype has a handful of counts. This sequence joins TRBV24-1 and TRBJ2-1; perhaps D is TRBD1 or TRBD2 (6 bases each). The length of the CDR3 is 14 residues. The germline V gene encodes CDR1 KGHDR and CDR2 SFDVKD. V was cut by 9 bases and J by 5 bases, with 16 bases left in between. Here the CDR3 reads CATAKGDLNNEQFF. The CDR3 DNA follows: TGTGCCACCGCTAAGGGGGACTTAAACAATGAGCAGTTCTTC.

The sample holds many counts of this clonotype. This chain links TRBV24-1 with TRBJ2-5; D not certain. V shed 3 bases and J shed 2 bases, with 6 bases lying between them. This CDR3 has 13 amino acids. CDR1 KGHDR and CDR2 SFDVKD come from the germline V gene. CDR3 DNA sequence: TGTGCCACCAGTGATGACACACAAGAGACCCAGTACTTC. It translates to CATSDDTQETQYF.

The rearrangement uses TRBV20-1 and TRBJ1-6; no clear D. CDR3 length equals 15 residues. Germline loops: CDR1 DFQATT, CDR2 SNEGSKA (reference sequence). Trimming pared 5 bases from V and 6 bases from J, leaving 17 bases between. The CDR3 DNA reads TGCAGTGCTTATAGCGGGAGGGAGCGTAATTCACCCCTCCACTTT. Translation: CSAYSGRERNSPLHF.

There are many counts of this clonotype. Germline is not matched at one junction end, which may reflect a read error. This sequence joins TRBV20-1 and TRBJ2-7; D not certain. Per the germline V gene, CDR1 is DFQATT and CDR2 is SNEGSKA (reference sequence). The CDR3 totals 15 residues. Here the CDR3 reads CSARELTRSLDEQCF. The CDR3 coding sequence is TGCAGTGCTAGAGAGTTGACAAGGTCTCTGGACGAGCAGTGCTTC.

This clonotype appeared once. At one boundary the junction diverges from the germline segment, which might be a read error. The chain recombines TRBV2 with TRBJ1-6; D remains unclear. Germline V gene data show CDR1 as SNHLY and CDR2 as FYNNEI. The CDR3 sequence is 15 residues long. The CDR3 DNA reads TGTGCCAGCAGGCGGGAAACGACCTACAATTCACCCCTCCACTTT. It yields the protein CASRRETTYNSPLHF.

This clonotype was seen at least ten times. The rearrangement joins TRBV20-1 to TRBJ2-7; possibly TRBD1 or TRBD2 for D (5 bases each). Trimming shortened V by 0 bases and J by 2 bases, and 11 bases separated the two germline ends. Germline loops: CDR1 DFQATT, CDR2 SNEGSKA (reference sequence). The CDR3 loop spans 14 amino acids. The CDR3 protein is CSARDPRGPYEQYF. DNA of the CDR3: TGCAGTGCTAGAGATCCAAGGGGACCCTACGAGCAGTACTTC.

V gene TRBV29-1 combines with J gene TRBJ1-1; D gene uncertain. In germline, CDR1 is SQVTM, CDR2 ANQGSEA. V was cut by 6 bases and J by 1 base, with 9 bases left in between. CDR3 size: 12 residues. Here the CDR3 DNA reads TGCAGCGTAGGACTGAGGAACACTGAAGCTTTCTTT. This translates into CSVGLRNTEAFF.

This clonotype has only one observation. The CDR3 DNA is TGCAGCGTGCCCGGGCCAGGTGAAGCTTTCTTT. Translation gives CSVPGPGEAFF. This chain connects TRBV29-1 to TRBJ1-1; D is ambiguous. This CDR3 has 11 amino acids. Trimming cost V 6 bases and J 7 bases, with 12 bases left between them. CDR1 SQVTM and CDR2 ANQGSEA come from the germline V gene.

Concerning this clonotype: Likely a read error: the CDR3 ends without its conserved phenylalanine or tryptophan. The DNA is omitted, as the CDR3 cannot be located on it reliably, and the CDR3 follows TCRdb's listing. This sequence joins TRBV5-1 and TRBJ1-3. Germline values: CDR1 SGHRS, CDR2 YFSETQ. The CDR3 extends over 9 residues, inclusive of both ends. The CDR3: CASSLRWAK.

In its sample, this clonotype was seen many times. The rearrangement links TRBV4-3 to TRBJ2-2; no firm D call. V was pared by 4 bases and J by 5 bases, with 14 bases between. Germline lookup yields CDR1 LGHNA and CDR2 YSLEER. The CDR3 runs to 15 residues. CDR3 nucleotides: TGCGCCAGCAGCCTGTCTCGTTGGCCTACCGGGGAGCTGTTTTTT. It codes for CASSLSRWPTGELFF.

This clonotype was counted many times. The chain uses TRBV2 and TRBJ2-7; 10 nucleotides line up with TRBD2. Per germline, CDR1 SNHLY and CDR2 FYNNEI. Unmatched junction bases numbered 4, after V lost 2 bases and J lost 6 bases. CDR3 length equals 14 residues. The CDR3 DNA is TGTGCCAGCAGTGAAAGCGGACTAGCGGCCGAGCAGTACTTC. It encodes CASSESGLAAEQYF.

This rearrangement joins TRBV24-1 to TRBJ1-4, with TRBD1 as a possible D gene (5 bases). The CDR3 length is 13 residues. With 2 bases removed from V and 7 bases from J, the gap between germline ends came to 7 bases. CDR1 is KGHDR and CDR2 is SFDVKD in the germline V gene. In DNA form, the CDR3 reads TGTGCCACCAGTGATTGGGGACCTGAAAAACTGTTTTTT. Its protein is CATSDWGPEKLFF.

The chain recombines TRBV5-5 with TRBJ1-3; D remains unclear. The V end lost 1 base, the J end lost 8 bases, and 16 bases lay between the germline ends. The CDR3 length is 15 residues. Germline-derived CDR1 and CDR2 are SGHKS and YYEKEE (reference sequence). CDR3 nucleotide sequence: TGTGCCAGCAGCTTGAAAGGGAACTATGGCTACACCATATATTTT. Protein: CASSLKGNYGYTIYF.

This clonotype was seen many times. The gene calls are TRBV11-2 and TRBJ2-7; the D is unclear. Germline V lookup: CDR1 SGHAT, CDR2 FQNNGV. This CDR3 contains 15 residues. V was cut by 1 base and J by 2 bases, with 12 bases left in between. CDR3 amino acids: CASSLVRAVTYEQYF. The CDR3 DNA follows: TGTGCCAGCAGCTTAGTCCGGGCCGTTACCTACGAGCAGTACTTC.

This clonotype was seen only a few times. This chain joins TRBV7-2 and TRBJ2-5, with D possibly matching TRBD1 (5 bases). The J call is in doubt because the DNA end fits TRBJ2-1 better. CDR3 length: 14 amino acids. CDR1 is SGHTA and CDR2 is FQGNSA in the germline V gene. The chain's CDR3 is CASSVPGLHNEQFF. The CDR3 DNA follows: TGTGCCAGCAGCGTCCCAGGGCTCCACAATGAGCAGTTCTTC.

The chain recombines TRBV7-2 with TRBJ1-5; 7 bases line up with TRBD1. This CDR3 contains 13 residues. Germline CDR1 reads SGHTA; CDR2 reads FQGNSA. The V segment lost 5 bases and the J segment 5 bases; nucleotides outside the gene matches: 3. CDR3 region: CASSGQEYQPQHF. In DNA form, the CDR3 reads TGTGCCAGCAGCGGACAGGAGTATCAGCCCCAGCATTTT.